The 13 T cell receptor beta chains given below trace back to one sample, sequenced in a study of control samples from healthy donors and cancer patients (dated by TCRdb to the early 2020s). Library construction relied on the immunoSEQ multiplex PCR assay. TCRdb provides this immuneACCESS table in a form limited to in-frame rearrangements. Some clones are lacking; in checked studies, under half of them reflect an unresolved V gene, and why the rest are absent is not known. The sample table shows some 65,000 clones, and around four fifths are seen once. The ten top clones hold roughly 3.1% of the sample. Sequences were obtained from PBMCs. The receptors originated from a woman aged 45-65 years with lung cancer.

The V and J genes are TRBV7-2 and TRBJ1-5; 9 bases match TRBD1. J was trimmed by 6 bases and V by 3 bases; bases with no gene match: 9. Germline loops: CDR1 SGHTA, CDR2 FQGNSA. The CDR3 has 16 amino acids. CDR3 loop: CASSFNPGQGTQPQHF. CDR3 nucleotide sequence: TGTGCCAGCAGCTTTAACCCGGGACAGGGAACTCAGCCCCAGCATTTT.

This clone was counted a few times. This chain joins TRBV6-5 and TRBJ1-1; D ambiguous. The V and J ends lost 2 bases and 6 bases respectively, with 10 bases between them. The CDR3 has 13 amino acids. Germline-derived CDR1 and CDR2 are MNHEY and SVGAGI. The CDR3 spells CASSYGADSEAFF. The CDR3 bases are TGTGCCAGCAGTTACGGCGCTGACTCTGAAGCTTTCTTT.

V and J are TRBV24-1 and TRBJ1-4; D uncertain. With 0 bases removed from V and 7 bases from J, the gap between germline ends came to 8 bases. The germline V gene has CDR1 KGHDR and CDR2 SFDVKD. There are 14 residues in the CDR3. CDR3 amino acids: CATSDLLDGEKLFF. The CDR3 DNA follows: TGTGCCACCAGTGATTTGCTTGACGGTGAAAAACTGTTTTTT.

In its sample, this clone ranks as medium-sized (0.01 to 0.1%). This chain joins TRBV7-9 and TRBJ1-2, with a weak D call TRBD1 (5 bases). CDR1 and CDR2 (germline): SEHNR, FQNEAQ (reference sequence). The CDR3 runs 12 residues. The V end was cut by 1 base, the J end by 7 bases, with 7 bases between. CDR3 loop: CASSLEGLGYTF. The DNA of the CDR3 is TGTGCCAGCAGCTTAGAGGGACTTGGCTACACCTTC.

This chain connects TRBV29-1 to TRBJ1-2; D might be TRBD1 (6 bases). The CDR3 runs 14 residues. The V end lost 5 bases, the J end lost 2 bases, and 15 bases lay between the germline ends. Germline CDR1 SQVTM, CDR2 ANQGSEA. DNA for the CDR3: TGCAGCGTTACCCCCCGGACAGACAACTATGGCTACACCTTC. It translates to CSVTPRTDNYGYTF.

The chain is built from TRBV4-3 and TRBJ2-1; 15 nucleotides line up with TRBD2. The CDR3 is made up of 16 amino acids. The V gene end was trimmed by 1 base and the J gene end by 9 bases; junction bases not matched to a gene: 4. CDR1 and CDR2 (germline): LGHNA, YSLEER. The chain's CDR3 is CASSQGTSGGAGEQFF. The DNA for the CDR3 is TGCGCCAGCAGCCAAGGGACTAGCGGGGGGGCGGGTGAGCAGTTCTTC.

This rearrangement joins TRBV6-1 to TRBJ1-1; the D is unclear. Trimming stripped 2 bases from V and 0 bases from J, with 7 bases between. This CDR3 is built from 14 residues. The germline CDR1 and CDR2 sequences are MNHNS and SASEGT. CDR3 in amino acids: CASSERYLNTEAFF. The CDR3 bases are TGTGCCAGCAGTGAACGTTACTTGAACACTGAAGCTTTCTTT.

The chain links TRBV11-3 to TRBJ1-1, with D uncertain. Germline V gene data show CDR1 as SGHNT and CDR2 as YENEEA. The germline V and J ends were trimmed by 5 bases and 0 bases, with 7 bases remaining between them. The CDR3 extends over 13 amino acids. CDR3 sequence: CASSLSLNTEAFF. CDR3 sequence (DNA): TGTGCCAGCAGCCTATCACTGAACACTGAAGCTTTCTTT.

The chain joins TRBV9 to TRBJ1-1; 8 bases line up with TRBD1. Germline CDR1 SGDLS, CDR2 YYNGEE. The V and J ends lost 0 bases and 0 bases, in that order; junction bases with no gene match: 10. The CDR3 consists of 18 residues. The CDR3 region is CASSVARTGGMMNTEAFF. The DNA of the CDR3 is TGTGCCAGCAGCGTAGCTCGAACAGGGGGTATGATGAACACTGAAGCTTTCTTT. Complete variable domain (other parts from reference TRBV9 and TRBJ1-1): DSGVTQTPKHLITATGQRVTLRCSPRSGDLSVYWYQQSLDQGLQFLIQYYNGEERAKGNILERFSAQQFPDLHSELNLSSLELGDSALYFCASSVARTGGMMNTEAFFGQGTRLTVV.

The chain couples TRBV18 to TRBJ1-1; the D is unclear. The CDR3 loop spans 12 amino acids. Germline lookup yields CDR1 KGHSH and CDR2 LQKENI. V was trimmed by 4 bases and J by 0 bases, leaving 3 bases between them. CDR3 protein: CASSQLNTEAFF. CDR3 DNA: TGTGCCAGCTCACAGCTGAACACTGAAGCTTTCTTT.

This clone was seen only a few times. The CDR3 protein is CASSLVRGLYQPQHF. The CDR3 bases are TGTGCCAGCAGCTTGGTAAGGGGACTTTATCAGCCCCAGCATTTT. The chain employs TRBV5-8 and TRBJ1-5; D might be TRBD1 (5 bases). Germline loops: CDR1 SGHTS, CDR2 YDEGEE. Deletions cut 0 bases from V and 5 bases from J, with 12 bases between. CDR3 length: 15 amino acids.

As DNA, the CDR3 is TGTGCCAGTAGTGCCTCCGACAGGTTTTGGAACACTGAAGCTTTCTTT. Translating it yields CASSASDRFWNTEAFF. The chain has TRBV19 and TRBJ1-1; the D gene is possibly TRBD1 (6 bases). There are 16 residues in the CDR3. Trimming shortened V by 5 bases and J by 1 base, and 17 bases separated the two germline ends. CDR1 is LNHDA, CDR2 SQIVND, per germline (reference sequence).

The chain combines TRBV5-1 with TRBJ1-2; 7 nucleotides agree with TRBD1. This CDR3 has 14 amino acids. CDR1 and CDR2 (germline): SGHRS, YFSETQ. Trimming cost V 0 bases and J 8 bases; bases outside gene matches: 7. DNA for the CDR3: TGCGCCAGCAGCTTGGCGGAGGGGGCGGGAGGCTACACCTTC. Its protein product is CASSLAEGAGGYTF.